The 3 T cell receptor beta chains in this list originate from one sample, sequenced in a study of shared clonotypes between healthy human individuals. Naivety among CD8 cells was defined by CD45RO negativity and positive CCR7 selection, thereby excluding terminally differentiated effector memory CD45RA+ cells. Measured with immunoSEQ multiplex PCR; TCRdb has only the in-frame clones, and not every one. The sample comprises roughly 590,000 clones, 95% of which are singletons, and 0.09% to 0.13% rests with the top ten. What was sequenced was naive CD8+ T cells sorted from blood. The receptors originated from a woman aged 30 to 39 in good health.

V gene TRBV29-1 combines with J gene TRBJ2-7, with 12 bases that match TRBD2. V trimming: 7 bases; J trimming: 7 bases; junction bases outside the gene matches: 11. Looked up from germline, CDR1 is SQVTM and CDR2 is ANQGSEA. CDR3 length: 14 residues. The CDR3 protein is CSAETSGRGSEQYF. CDR3 DNA: TGCAGCGCCGAGACTAGCGGGAGAGGAAGTGAGCAGTACTTC.

The rearrangement uses TRBV2 and TRBJ2-2, with a weak D call TRBD1 (6 bases). This CDR3 region has 13 residues. Germline V gene sequence: CDR1 SNHLY, CDR2 FYNNEI. Trimming removed 4 bases at V and 4 bases at J, with 7 bases between. CDR3 in amino acids: CASSGDTTGELFF. The CDR3, as DNA: TGTGCCAGCAGTGGGGACACCACCGGGGAGCTGTTTTTT.

The chain carries TRBV28 and TRBJ2-2; no clear D gene. CDR1 and CDR2 from the germline V gene are MDHEN and SYDVKM. The CDR3 consists of 13 residues. V lost 4 bases, J lost 7 bases, and 10 bases lay in between. DNA of the CDR3: TGTGCCAGCAGTTGGATGAAGGGCGGGGAGCTGTTTTTT. Translation: CASSWMKGGELFF.